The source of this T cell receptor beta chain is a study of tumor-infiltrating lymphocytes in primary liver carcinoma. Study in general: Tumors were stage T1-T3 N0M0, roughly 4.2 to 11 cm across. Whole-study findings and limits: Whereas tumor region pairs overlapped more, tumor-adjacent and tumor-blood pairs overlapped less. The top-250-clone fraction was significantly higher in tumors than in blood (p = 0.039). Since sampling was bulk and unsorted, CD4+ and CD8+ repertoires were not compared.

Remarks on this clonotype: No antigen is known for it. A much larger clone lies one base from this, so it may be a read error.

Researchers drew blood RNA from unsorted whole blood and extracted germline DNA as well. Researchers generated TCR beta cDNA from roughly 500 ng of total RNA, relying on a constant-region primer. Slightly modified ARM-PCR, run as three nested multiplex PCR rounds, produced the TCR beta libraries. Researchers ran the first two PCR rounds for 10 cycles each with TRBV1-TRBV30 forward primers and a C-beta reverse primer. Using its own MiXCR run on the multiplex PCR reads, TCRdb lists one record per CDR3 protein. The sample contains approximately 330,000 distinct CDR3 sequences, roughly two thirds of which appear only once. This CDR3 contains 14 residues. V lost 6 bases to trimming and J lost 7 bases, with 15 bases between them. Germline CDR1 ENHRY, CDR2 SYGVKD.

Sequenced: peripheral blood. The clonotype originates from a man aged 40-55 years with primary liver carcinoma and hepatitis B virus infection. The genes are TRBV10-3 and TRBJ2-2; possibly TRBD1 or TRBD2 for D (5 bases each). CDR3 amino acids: CAISPRGPGGELFF. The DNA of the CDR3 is TGTGCCATCAGCCCGAGGGGCCCTGGCGGGGAGCTGTTTTTT.